This section outlines one TCR beta chain sequence together with its context. Antigen: not known. Relative to the germline gene, one junction end is altered; a read error may explain this. The sample comes from a study of cytomegalovirus exposure and HLA in healthy donors. Overall study findings and caveats: A later analysis revealed that TCR association rates differed between HLA loci, peaking at DRB1 and bottoming out at HLA-C.

This CDR3 has 10 residues. The germline V gene encodes CDR1 DFQATT and CDR2 SNEGSKA (reference sequence). PCR amplification relied on 60 Vbeta primers (plus 13 Jbeta primers). Here immunoSEQ multiplex PCR was the method, and the copy in TCRdb shows in-frame clones only, minus some. The table includes approximately 180,000 clones, 80% to 85% detected once. This clonotype originated in a woman in her twenties or thirties in good health and CMV-seronegative. The sample taken for sequencing was PBMCs. The chain has TRBV20-1 and TRBJ1-2; D is perhaps TRBD1 (6 bases). DNA of the CDR3: TGCAGTCACAGGGCCTATAGCTACACCTTC. Amino acid sequence: CSHRAYSYTF.